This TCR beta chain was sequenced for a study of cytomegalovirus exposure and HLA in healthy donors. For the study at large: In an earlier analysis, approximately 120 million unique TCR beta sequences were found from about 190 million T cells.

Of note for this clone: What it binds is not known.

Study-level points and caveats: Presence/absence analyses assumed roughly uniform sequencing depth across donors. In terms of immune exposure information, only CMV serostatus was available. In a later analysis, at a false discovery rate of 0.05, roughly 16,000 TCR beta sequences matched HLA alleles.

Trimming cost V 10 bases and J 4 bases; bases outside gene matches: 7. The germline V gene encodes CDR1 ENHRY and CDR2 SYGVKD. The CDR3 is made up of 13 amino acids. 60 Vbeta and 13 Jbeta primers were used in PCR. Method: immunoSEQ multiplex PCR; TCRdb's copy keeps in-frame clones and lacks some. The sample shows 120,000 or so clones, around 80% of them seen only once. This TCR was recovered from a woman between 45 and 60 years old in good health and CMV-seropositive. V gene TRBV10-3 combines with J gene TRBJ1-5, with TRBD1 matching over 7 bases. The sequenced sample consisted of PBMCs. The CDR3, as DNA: TGTGCCAGCTCGTGGGACAGAAATCAGCCCCAGCATTTT. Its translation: CASSWDRNQPQHF.